This T cell receptor beta chain was documented in a study of Graves' ophthalmopathy and Graves' hyperthyroidism. At least ten counts were recorded for this clonotype. The TCR beta CDR3 regions underwent amplification from RNA transcripts. The first-round RT-PCR employed HTBI primers together with the Qiagen OneStep RT-PCR kit. A multiplex PCR was then performed as the second round. TCRdb redid the calling of the multiplex PCR reads with MiXCR, one entry per CDR3 protein. The sample shows more than 300,000 distinct CDR3 sequences, approximately 18% of them seen only once. The V end was cut by 6 bases, the J end by 8 bases, with 22 bases between. Germline CDR1 MDHEN, CDR2 SYDVKM. This CDR3 spans 15 amino acids.

This chain uses TRBV28 with TRBJ1-1, with D perhaps matching TRBD1 (5 bases). This TCR was sampled from an adult woman with stable Graves' hyperthyroidism. The sample comprised peripheral blood. CDR3 nucleotides: TGTGCCAGCAGCCCCCTCGCCGCGGGGGGGGAGGAAGCTTTCTTT. Its protein is CASSPLAAGGEEAFF.